Listed below are T cell receptor beta chains from one sample, sequenced in a study of STAT5B mutations in CD4+ large granular lymphocyte leukemia. This table comes from immunoSEQ multiplex PCR, and its TCRdb copy is limited to in-frame clones, with some not included. The table lists tens of thousands of clones, over 65% of them singletons. Source material: CD4+ T cells from blood buffy coats. The origin of the receptors is a human donor in good health. Both conserved end residues are part of each CDR3. D genes are given only for firm matches. Expanded clones are given a class, and other clones once, few, many or no size at all.

d_gene: TRBD2
v_gene: TRBV19
abundance: .
j_gene: TRBJ2-5
CDR3nt: TGTGCCAGTAGTGATCCGGGACTAGCGGGACAAGAGACCCAGTACTTC
CDR3aa: CASSDPGLAGQETQYF

d_gene: TRBD1
v_gene: TRBV13
abundance: few
j_gene: TRBJ1-1
CDR3nt: TGTGCCAGCAGCAAGAGGGGGCTGGGCACTGAAGCTTTCTTT
CDR3aa: CASSKRGLGTEAFF

d_gene: .
v_gene: TRBV14
abundance: few
j_gene: TRBJ1-1
CDR3nt: TGTGCCAGCAGCCCCGAGCGTAGGGGGATCACTGAAGCTTTCTTT
CDR3aa: CASSPERRGITEAFF

d_gene: TRBD2
v_gene: TRBV7-2
abundance: .
j_gene: TRBJ2-7
CDR3nt: TGTGCCAGCAGCTCTCTTGGAGCGGGGTCCTACGAGCAGTACTTC
CDR3aa: CASSSLGAGSYEQYF

d_gene: .
v_gene: TRBV19
abundance: .
j_gene: TRBJ2-6
CDR3nt: TGTGCCAGTAGTATATTCAGGTATCCCCCATTCTCTGGGGCCAACGTCCTGACTTTC
CDR3aa: CASSIFRYPPFSGANVLTF

d_gene: TRBD1
v_gene: TRBV7-2
abundance: .
j_gene: TRBJ1-2
CDR3nt: TGTGCCAGCAGCTTAGGACAGGGGGCGAACTATGGCTACACCTTC
CDR3aa: CASSLGQGANYGYTF

d_gene: TRBD1
v_gene: TRBV4-1
abundance: .
j_gene: TRBJ1-4
CDR3nt: TGCGCCAGCAGCGTACAGGGGGCCGGTAATGAAAAACTGTTTTTT
CDR3aa: CASSVQGAGNEKLFF

d_gene: TRBD1
v_gene: TRBV5-4
abundance: few
j_gene: TRBJ1-2
CDR3nt: TGTGCCAGCAGTCGGGACAGGGTGGGCTATGGCTACACCTTC
CDR3aa: CASSRDRVGYGYTF

d_gene: .
v_gene: TRBV2
abundance: .
j_gene: TRBJ2-3
CDR3nt: TGTGCCAGCAAACGGAGGGGACCTAGCACAGATACGCAGTATTTT
CDR3aa: CASKRRGPSTDTQYF

d_gene: TRBD1
v_gene: TRBV5-4
abundance: .
j_gene: TRBJ1-4
CDR3nt: TGTGCCAGCAGCCACGCCGGACAGGGGGCGTCTGCTAATGAAAAACTGTTTTTT
CDR3aa: CASSHAGQGASANEKLFF

d_gene: TRBD1
v_gene: TRBV4-2
abundance: .
j_gene: TRBJ2-7
CDR3nt: TGTGCCAGCAGCCAAGATAGGCCAGGGGGCACCTACGAGCAGTACTTC
CDR3aa: CASSQDRPGGTYEQYF

d_gene: TRBD1
v_gene: TRBV9
abundance: .
j_gene: TRBJ2-3
CDR3nt: TGTGCCAGCAGCGTAGGACAGGGGACTAGCACAGATACGCAGTATTTT
CDR3aa: CASSVGQGTSTDTQYF

d_gene: .
v_gene: TRBV10-3
abundance: .
j_gene: TRBJ2-1
CDR3nt: TGTGCCATCAGCTCGAACAGGGATAATGAGCAGTTCTTC
CDR3aa: CAISSNRDNEQFF

d_gene: TRBD2
v_gene: TRBV19
abundance: .
j_gene: TRBJ2-1
CDR3nt: TGTGCCAGTAGCTCGGCGGGGAGGGGACCACCCTACAATGAGCAGTTCTTC
CDR3aa: CASSSAGRGPPYNEQFF

d_gene: TRBD1
v_gene: TRBV7-2
abundance: .
j_gene: TRBJ2-7
CDR3nt: TGTGCCAGCAGCCTATCGGGACAGAACTACGAGCAGTACTTC
CDR3aa: CASSLSGQNYEQYF